The 10 T cell receptor beta chains reported below all come from one sample, sequenced in a study of glioma-infiltrating T cells after dendritic cell vaccination (dated by TCRdb to the mid-2010s). Library preparation used the immunoSEQ multiplex PCR assay. TCRdb carries this immuneACCESS record with in-frame sequences only. Its versions omit some clonotypes, under half of them owing to an unresolved V gene in the studies checked, with the rest unexplained. For this sample there are 90,000 to 110,000 clones; around 90% appear just once. Clones ranked in the top ten supply 2.5% to 3% of the sample. Interpreted using the paper, the time point label stands for: after dendritic cell vaccination, including at tumor progression/relapse. The sample was blood, taken after dendritic cell vaccination. The receptors derive from a human donor with glioblastoma.

The rearrangement joins TRBV10-3 to TRBJ1-1; tentative D call: TRBD1 (6 bases). The CDR3 has 14 amino acids. In germline, CDR1 is ENHRY, CDR2 SYGVKD. V shed 3 bases and J shed 1 base, with 9 bases lying between them. Written as DNA, the CDR3 is TGTGCCATCAGTGACTTAGGGGGGAACACTGAAGCTTTCTTT. Translating gives CAISDLGGNTEAFF.

The sample holds one count of this clone. This chain joins TRBV5-4 and TRBJ1-2, with 10 bases that match TRBD1. The CDR3 contains 14 residues. Trimming took 1 base from V and 8 from J; bases not matched to a gene: 5. Germline CDR1 and CDR2: SGHNT and YYREEE (reference sequence). CDR3 loop: CASSLRDRGSGYTF. The CDR3 bases are TGTGCCAGCAGCTTGCGGGACAGGGGCTCGGGCTACACCTTC.

This chain uses TRBV5-1 with TRBJ2-2; tentative D call: TRBD1 (5 bases). Looked up from germline, CDR1 is SGHRS and CDR2 is YFSETQ. The V end was cut by 5 bases, the J end by 3 bases, with 14 bases between. The CDR3 sequence is 15 residues long. The CDR3 loop is CASSSGQPYTGELFF. Here the CDR3 DNA reads TGCGCCAGCAGTTCTGGACAACCTTACACCGGGGAGCTGTTTTTT.

The chain uses TRBV12-5 and TRBJ2-5, with 11 bases identical to TRBD2. Germline assignment: CDR1 LGHNT and CDR2 FRNRAP. Trimming at V came to 9 bases and at J to 0 bases, leaving 6 bases not matched to a gene. This CDR3 has 15 amino acids. The DNA for the CDR3 is TGTGCTAGCGTAGCGGGAGGGCCTAACCAAGAGACCCAGTACTTC. Translation: CASVAGGPNQETQYF. The whole variable domain, remainder taken from reference TRBV12-5 and TRBJ2-5, is DARVTQTPRHKVTEMGQEVTMRCQPILGHNTVFWYRQTMMQGLELLAYFRNRAPLDDSGMPKDRFSAEMPDATLATLKIQPSEPRDSAVYFCASVAGGPNQETQYFGPGTRLLVL.

CDR3 coding DNA: TGTGCCAGCAGTGTTTTGGGCGGGAGTTACGAGCAGTACTTC. Protein product: CASSVLGGSYEQYF. This chain links TRBV6-6 with TRBJ2-7; 7 nucleotides agree with TRBD2. This CDR3 region has 14 residues. Germline lookup yields CDR1 MNHNY and CDR2 SVGAGI (reference sequence). J was trimmed by 4 bases and V by 5 bases; bases with no gene match: 8.

V is TRBV30 and J is TRBJ1-2; D not resolved. In germline, CDR1 is GTSNPN, CDR2 SVGIG (reference sequence). V was trimmed by 2 bases and J by 5 bases, leaving 12 bases between them. The CDR3 sequence is 13 residues long. The CDR3 DNA is TGTGCCTGGAGTCCCTTAGACAAGTATGGCTACACCTTC. It yields the protein CAWSPLDKYGYTF.

The J gene is TRBJ2-7, the V gene TRBV23-1; the match to TRBD1 covers 7 bases. TRBV23-1 is filed as an ORF, its function uncertain. V was pared by 8 bases and J by 0 bases, with 4 bases of the junction left unmatched. This CDR3 comprises 13 residues. The chain's CDR3 is CASAWDSSYEQYF. The CDR3 nucleotides read TGCGCCAGCGCTTGGGACAGCTCCTACGAGCAGTACTTC.

Notes on this clone: A junction end diverges from the germline sequence, so it may reflect a read error. The chain is built from TRBV7-7 and TRBJ2-3; possible D gene TRBD1, 5 bases. Per the germline V gene, CDR1 is SSHAT and CDR2 is FNYEAQ (reference sequence). This CDR3 has 14 residues. In DNA, the CDR3 is TGTGCTAGCAGCGTGGGGCACAGCACAGATACGCAGTATTTT. Amino acid sequence: CASSVGHSTDTQYF.

V gene TRBV2 combines with J gene TRBJ1-1; 10 nucleotides agree with TRBD1. The CDR3 loop spans 15 amino acids. Trimming cost V 7 bases and J 3 bases; bases outside gene matches: 8. Germline V gene sequence: CDR1 SNHLY, CDR2 FYNNEI. The CDR3 coding sequence is TGTGCCAGCAAGGACAGGGGGATAAGTTACACTGAAGCTTTCTTT. Protein: CASKDRGISYTEAFF.

This rearrangement joins TRBV7-8 to TRBJ1-1, with D perhaps TRBD1 (6 bases). V dropped 1 base and J dropped 0 bases, with 9 bases sitting between them. The CDR3 runs 15 residues. Germline V gene data show CDR1 as SGHVS and CDR2 as FQNEAQ. The CDR3 nucleotides read TGTGCCAGCAGCTTAGAAGGACAGATGAACACTGAAGCTTTCTTT. Its protein is CASSLEGQMNTEAFF.